The 27 T cell receptor beta chains in this list originate from one sample, sequenced in a study of blood T cell repertoires in COVID-19. Data came from immunoSEQ multiplex PCR; TCRdb stores just in-frame clones and leaves some out. The data show 100,000 or so clones, 91% seen once. Sequencing was carried out using peripheral blood. These TCRs come from a human donor with active COVID-19. The donor label of this sample is uncertain.

This rearrangement joins TRBV6-4 to TRBJ2-6; 8 nucleotides match TRBD1. CDR3 length equals 16 residues. With 4 bases clipped from V and 4 bases from J, the junction kept 6 bases outside the gene matches. Germline values: CDR1 MRHNA, CDR2 SNTAGT. The CDR3 region is CASSAQGGTGANVLTF. DNA for the CDR3: TGTGCCAGCAGTGCACAGGGGGGAACCGGGGCCAACGTCCTGACTTTC.

The V call is TRBV24-1, the J call TRBJ2-3, with D possibly matching TRBD1 (7 bases). Germline V gene lookup returns CDR1 KGHDR and CDR2 SFDVKD. Trimming stripped 7 bases from V and 5 bases from J, with 12 bases between. The CDR3 spans 13 residues. CDR3 region: CATRAGGGDTQYF. CDR3 nucleotide sequence: TGTGCCACCAGGGCAGGGGGAGGAGATACGCAGTATTTT.

This clone was counted a few times. This chain links TRBV6-4 with TRBJ2-3; perhaps TRBD2 as D (7 bases). There are 16 residues in the CDR3. Deletions cut 0 bases from V and 2 bases from J, with 12 bases between. Germline V gives CDR1 MRHNA, CDR2 SNTAGT. CDR3 bases: TGTGCCAGCAGTGACTCAGCCGGGGGGCCCACAGATACGCAGTATTTT. This codes for CASSDSAGGPTDTQYF.

V usage is TRBV4-1 and J usage is TRBJ2-1; 11 bases align to TRBD2. CDR1 MGHRA and CDR2 YSYEKL come from the germline V gene. CDR3 size: 19 residues. V was clipped by 1 base and J by 8 bases; unmatched bases: 16. The chain's CDR3 is CASSQARLTSGGLKYEQFF. The CDR3 DNA is TGCGCCAGCAGCCAAGCAAGGCTCACTAGCGGGGGCCTTAAGTATGAGCAGTTCTTC.

The chain couples TRBV12-3 or TRBV12-4 to TRBJ2-1; D is uncertain. The CDR3 spans 13 residues. Trimming took off 3 bases at V and 5 bases at J, with 8 bases between the two ends. CDR3 sequence (DNA): TGTGCCAGCAGTTTTCGCGACAACAATGAGCAGTTCTTC. Encoded protein: CASSFRDNNEQFF.

The chain carries TRBV12-5 and TRBJ2-3, with 11 bases aligning to TRBD2. V lost 0 bases, J lost 7 bases, and 3 bases stayed unmatched. This CDR3 is 15 amino acids long. Germline CDR1 LGHNT, CDR2 FRNRAP. The CDR3, as DNA: TGTGCTAGTGGTTTGGTTAGCGGGGGGGAAAATACGCAGTATTTT. As protein: CASGLVSGGENTQYF.

The chain uses TRBV6-1 and TRBJ2-7; 10 nucleotides match TRBD2. Germline assignment: CDR1 MNHNS and CDR2 SASEGT. The CDR3 consists of 18 residues. Unmatched junction bases numbered 12, after V lost 1 base and J lost 3 bases. CDR3 amino acids: CASSEGAGGENIVYEQYF. CDR3 in DNA: TGTGCCAGCAGTGAAGGAGCGGGGGGGGAAAATATCGTCTACGAGCAGTACTTC.

This rearrangement joins TRBV24-1 to TRBJ1-5, with D unclear. The CDR3 covers 15 residues. The germline CDR1 and CDR2 sequences are KGHDR and SFDVKD. V was shortened by 9 bases and J by 0 bases, with 14 bases between the two germline ends. The CDR3 DNA is TGTGCCACCCGAAAGGACTGTCATAGCAATCAGCCCCAGCATTTT. Its translation is CATRKDCHSNQPQHF.

The chain has TRBV14 and TRBJ2-3; TRBD2 aligns across 7 bases. Germline loops: CDR1 SGHDN, CDR2 FVKESK. This CDR3 is 18 amino acids long. V was clipped by 0 bases and J by 5 bases; unmatched bases: 14. The CDR3 sequence is CASSQDPGLSWGGDTQYF. The CDR3 nucleotides read TGTGCCAGCAGCCAAGATCCAGGTCTTAGCTGGGGGGGAGATACGCAGTATTTT. Full variable domain (remainder filled in from reference TRBV14 and TRBJ2-3): EAGVTQFPSHSVIEKGQTVTLRCDPISGHDNLYWYRRVMGKEIKFLLHFVKESKQDESGMPNNRFLAERTGGTYSTLKVQPAELEDSGVYFCASSQDPGLSWGGDTQYFGPGTRLTVL.

The rearrangement uses TRBV6-4 and TRBJ1-1, with D unresolved. Germline values: CDR1 MRHNA, CDR2 SNTAGT. The CDR3 length is 13 residues. V was trimmed by 6 bases and J by 1 base, leaving 9 bases between them. The chain's CDR3 is CASSREGNTEAFF. DNA for the CDR3: TGTGCCAGCAGCCGCGAGGGGAACACTGAAGCTTTCTTT.

The chain combines TRBV2 with TRBJ2-3; maybe TRBD1 (6 bases). This CDR3 contains 17 residues. The germline gives CDR1 SNHLY, CDR2 FYNNEI. V lost 3 bases to trimming and J lost 8 bases, with 24 bases between them. DNA for the CDR3: TGTGCCAGCAGTGAGACAGGCGGGCGCCGGATTAGGACTACGCAGTATTTT. The encoded protein is CASSETGGRRIRTTQYF.

This clone showed up just once. This chain connects TRBV29-1 to TRBJ1-1; tentatively, D is TRBD1 (5 bases). The germline gives CDR1 SQVTM, CDR2 ANQGSEA. V was shortened by 5 bases and J by 5 bases, with 15 bases between the two germline ends. CDR3 length: 13 amino acids. Here the CDR3 DNA reads TGCAGCGTTTTTGGGGCAGGGAGGACTGAAGCTTTCTTT. It encodes CSVFGAGRTEAFF. The full variable domain, rest sourced from reference TRBV29-1 and TRBJ1-1, is SAVISQKPSRDICQRGTSLTIQCQVDSQVTMMFWYRQQPGQSLTLIATANQGSEATYESGFVIDKFPISRPNLTFSTLTVSNMSPEDSSIYLCSVFGAGRTEAFFGQGTRLTVV.

The V call is TRBV28, the J call TRBJ1-2, with a tentative D call TRBD1 (5 bases). This CDR3 contains 14 residues. Per the germline V gene, CDR1 is MDHEN and CDR2 is SYDVKM. Deletions cut 4 bases from V and 4 bases from J, with 13 bases between. The CDR3 reads CASSYQGGGYGYTF. CDR3 DNA sequence: TGTGCCAGCAGTTACCAGGGAGGCGGCTATGGCTACACCTTC.

The chain employs TRBV6-5 and TRBJ1-3; 7 nucleotides match TRBD1. With 6 bases clipped from V and 4 bases from J, the junction kept 6 bases outside the gene matches. The CDR3 is 14 amino acids. The germline gives CDR1 MNHEY, CDR2 SVGAGI. As DNA, the CDR3 is TGTGCCAGCAGAAAAACAGGGGTCGGAAACACCATATATTTT. Its protein product is CASRKTGVGNTIYF.

J is TRBJ1-6 and V is TRBV14; D might be TRBD1 (5 bases). Germline V gives CDR1 SGHDN, CDR2 FVKESK. CDR3 size: 16 residues. Trimming left V 0 bases short and J 10 bases short, with 16 bases between. The CDR3 nucleotides read TGTGCCAGCAGCCAAGAAGGCGGGGGAGTGGGATCACCCCTCCACTTT. Translated: CASSQEGGGVGSPLHF.

The rearrangement joins TRBV4-3 to TRBJ2-7; D gene unclear. The V gene lost 2 bases and the J gene lost 4 bases, with 3 bases spanning the gap. Germline V gene lookup returns CDR1 LGHNA and CDR2 YSLEER. CDR3 length: 11 amino acids. The CDR3 loop is CASSQSYEQYF. The CDR3 DNA is TGCGCCAGCAGCCAATCGTACGAGCAGTACTTC.

The chain links TRBV4-1 to TRBJ1-3; no clear D. This CDR3 region has 16 residues. The germline V gene has CDR1 MGHRA and CDR2 YSYEKL. The V gene lost 2 bases and the J gene lost 0 bases, with 11 bases spanning the gap. The CDR3 DNA sequence: TGCGCCAGCAGCCAATTTGCCCAGGTCTCTGGAAACACCATATATTTT. Protein sequence: CASSQFAQVSGNTIYF.

The J gene is TRBJ1-5, the V gene TRBV4-1; TRBD1 aligns across 10 bases. Germline V CDR1 and CDR2: MGHRA, YSYEKL. CDR3 length: 14 amino acids. Trimming cost V 5 bases and J 6 bases; bases outside gene matches: 4. CDR3 DNA sequence: TGCGCCAGCAGCTTCGGGACAGGGGTTCAGCCCCAGCATTTT. Its translation: CASSFGTGVQPQHF.

The table lists this clone with a count of one. This sequence joins TRBV6-2 or TRBV6-3 and TRBJ1-2; 7 bases are a match to TRBD1. Germline V lookup: CDR1 MNHEY, CDR2 SVGEGT. CDR3 length equals 14 residues. J was trimmed by 4 bases and V by 6 bases; bases with no gene match: 8. Written as DNA, the CDR3 is TGTGCCAGCAGCCTCAGTGGACAGGCCTATGGCTACACCTTC. This translates into CASSLSGQAYGYTF.

The J gene is TRBJ2-7, the V gene TRBV7-9, with TRBD1 identical over 11 bases. This CDR3 spans 16 amino acids. The V gene's germline CDR1 is SEHNR and CDR2 FQNEAQ (reference sequence). Trimming took 0 bases from V and 7 from J; bases not matched to a gene: 8. The CDR3 DNA reads TGTGCCAGCAGCTTAGCGTTAGGACAGGGGGCAGGTGAGCAGTACTTC. Translation gives CASSLALGQGAGEQYF.

The chain combines TRBV2 with TRBJ2-3, with 12 bases fitting TRBD2. Germline V gene sequence: CDR1 SNHLY, CDR2 FYNNEI. CDR3 length: 19 residues. J lost 2 bases, V lost 4 bases, and 13 bases had no gene match. CDR3 region: CASSAPSGGAGKNTDTQYF. The CDR3 region has the DNA TGTGCCAGCAGTGCCCCTAGCGGGGGGGCAGGGAAGAACACAGATACGCAGTATTTT. The complete variable domain, with remaining parts taken from reference TRBV2 and TRBJ2-3, reads EPEVTQTPSHQVTQMGQEVILRCVPISNHLYFYWYRQILGQKVEFLVSFYNNEISEKSEIFDDQFSVERPDGSNFTLKIRSTKLEDSAMYFCASSAPSGGAGKNTDTQYFGPGTRLTVL.

The CDR3 DNA reads as TGTGCCAGCAGCTTAGGGGGCGGACATACGCAGTATTTT. The encoded protein is CASSLGGGHTQYF. This rearrangement joins TRBV7-2 to TRBJ2-3; tentatively, D is TRBD1 (5 bases). The germline V gene encodes CDR1 SGHTA and CDR2 FQGNSA. The CDR3 consists of 13 residues. V lost 1 base and J 7 bases, leaving 9 bases between the germline ends.

This chain connects TRBV5-4 to TRBJ2-2, with TRBD2 as a possible D gene (6 bases). This CDR3 comprises 17 residues. Trimming took 0 bases from V and 2 from J, leaving 14 bases between them. The V gene's germline CDR1 is SGHNT and CDR2 YYREEE (reference sequence). CDR3 bases: TGTGCCAGCAGCTTGGGGGGAGCGGGCCTCAACACCGGGGAGCTGTTTTTT. It yields the protein CASSLGGAGLNTGELFF.

The rearrangement links TRBV11-3 to TRBJ1-2, with 10 bases fitting TRBD1. Trimming removed 0 bases from V and 12 bases from J; junction bases left unmatched: 10. Germline V CDR1 and CDR2: SGHNT, YENEEA. The CDR3 runs to 15 residues. CDR3 in amino acids: CASSLEGTGESRNTF. The CDR3 DNA reads as TGTGCCAGCAGCTTAGAAGGGACAGGGGAAAGTCGAAACACCTTC. The whole variable domain, filled in from reference TRBV11-3 and TRBJ1-2, reads EAGVVQSPRYKIIEKKQPVAFWCNPISGHNTLYWYLQNLGQGPELLIRYENEEAVDDSQLPKDRFSAERLKGVDSTLKIQPAELGDSAVYLCASSLEGTGESRNTFGSGTRLTVV.

This chain uses TRBV3-1 (or the pseudogene TRBV3-2) with TRBJ2-7; maybe TRBD1 (5 bases). Germline assignment: CDR1 LGHDT and CDR2 YNNKEL (reference sequence). The CDR3 is made up of 16 amino acids. V lost 2 bases and J 0 bases, leaving 14 bases between the germline ends. The CDR3 DNA reads TGTGCCAGCAGCCAACAGATCCCAGGGCCCTCCTACGAGCAGTACTTC. Its protein is CASSQQIPGPSYEQYF.

This clone showed up just a few times. The chain joins TRBV11-1 to TRBJ2-1; a possible D gene is TRBD2 (7 bases). The germline V gene encodes CDR1 SGHAT and CDR2 FQDESV (reference sequence). V gave up 5 bases and J gave up 4 bases, with 12 bases separating them. This CDR3 region has 14 residues. CDR3 bases: TGTGCCAGCAGCGAGGGGGGGGAATACAATGAGCAGTTCTTC. This encodes CASSEGGEYNEQFF. The whole variable domain, filled in from reference TRBV11-1 and TRBJ2-1, reads EAEVAQSPRYKITEKSQAVAFWCDPISGHATLYWYRQILGQGPELLVQFQDESVVDDSQLPKDRFSAERLKGVDSTLKIQPAELGDSAMYLCASSEGGEYNEQFFGPGTRLTVL.

This chain links TRBV2 with TRBJ1-4; 7 bases are a match to TRBD1. The V and J ends lost 4 bases and 3 bases, in that order; junction bases with no gene match: 5. CDR1 and CDR2 from the germline V gene are SNHLY and FYNNEI. The CDR3 totals 15 residues. Written as DNA, the CDR3 is TGTGCCAGCAGTGTCGACAGGGAGGCTAATGAAAAACTGTTTTTT. The encoded protein is CASSVDREANEKLFF.